This T cell receptor (beta chain) was sequenced for a study of control samples from healthy donors and cancer patients. Clones were read by immunoSEQ multiplex PCR, and TCRdb kept only the in-frame ones, dropping some. The sample yields some 100,000 clones, about nine tenths seen once. Sequenced material: blood. The TCR originated in a human donor in good health. The donor label of this sample is uncertain.

The CDR3 loop is CSVEGEGKYEQYF. CDR3 in DNA: TGCAGCGTTGAAGGAGAGGGTAAATACGAGCAGTACTTC. This chain connects TRBV29-1 to TRBJ2-7; possibly TRBD2 for D (5 bases). The V gene's germline CDR1 is SQVTM and CDR2 ANQGSEA. The ends were cut back, 1 base at V and 4 bases at J, with 11 bases in the middle. The CDR3 is 13 amino acids.